What follows describes a single T cell receptor beta chain. Its target is not known. Several immunoSEQ 96-well plates shared each subset's DNA, each plate a replicate. In the sorted-subset replicate PCRs, approximately 200 ng DNA, 30,000 or so T cell genomes, was used. Profiled with immunoSEQ multiplex PCR; TCRdb holds only in-frame clones, not every one. The table has about 2.4 million clones, 90% to 95% seen once. The germline V gene encodes CDR1 SGHDT and CDR2 YYEEEE. This CDR3 has 15 residues. V dropped 4 bases and J dropped 1 base, with 14 bases sitting between them. These data belong to a study of shared clonotypes between healthy human individuals. Points from the study as a whole: Represented diversity (both genetic and exposure-history) was limited by the small number of donors.

Sequenced material: naive CD4+ T cells sorted from blood. Subset noted: CD45RA+ positively selected. J is TRBJ2-5 and V is TRBV5-6, with D perhaps assigned TRBD1 or TRBD2 (5 bases each). This TCR came from a man aged 18-30 years in good health. The CDR3 loop reads CASSRTGTAQETQYF. The CDR3 DNA follows: TGTGCCAGCAGCCGTACCGGGACGGCCCAAGAGACCCAGTACTTC.